Listed below are T cell receptor beta chains from one sample, sequenced in a study of shared clonotypes between healthy human individuals. Assay: immunoSEQ multiplex PCR; the TCRdb copy retains only in-frame clones and omits some. The repertoire includes more than 200,000 clones, 60% to 70% of them detected once, and around 10% sits in the top ten. The sample was memory CD4+ T cells sorted from blood. The receptors were sampled from a man aged 30 to 39 in good health. Each CDR3 is given with its conserved first and last residue. D genes are given only for firm matches. A row's size may be missing; if present it is once, few, many or a size class.

v_gene	j_gene	abundance	d_gene	CDR3nt	CDR3aa
TRBV28	TRBJ2-6	-	-	TGTGCCAGCACCCCCGTGACTGGATCTTGGGGGAGAAGGAGCTCTGGGGCCAACGTCCTGACTTTC	CASTPVTGSWGRRSSGANVLTF
TRBV18	TRBJ2-7	-	-	TGTGCCAGCTCACCCGGCGGACTCTACGAGCAGTACTTC	CASSPGGLYEQYF
TRBV11-2	TRBJ2-1	-	TRBD2	TGTGCCAGCAGCGCCGGGACTAGCGGCAACAATGAGCAGTTCTTC	CASSAGTSGNNEQFF
TRBV7-3	TRBJ2-1	-	TRBD2	TGTGCCAGCAGCTTTAAGACTAGCGGGAGGGTTGGTGGTAATGAGCAGTTCTTC	CASSFKTSGRVGGNEQFF
TRBV5-1	TRBJ1-1	-	-	TGCGCCAGCAGCTTGGAAGGGATAAGATTGAACACTGAAGCTTTCTTT	CASSLEGIRLNTEAFF
TRBV5-4	TRBJ2-2	-	-	TGTGCCAGCAGCTTGGGGGGACTCACCGGGGAGCTGTTTTTT	CASSLGGLTGELFF
TRBV13	TRBJ2-7	-	TRBD1	TGTGCCAGCAGCGGTAGGGGACAGGGGGCGTACGAGCAGTACTTC	CASSGRGQGAYEQYF
TRBV29-1	TRBJ2-5	-	TRBD1	TGCAGCGTCACAGGGGGGAGAACCCAGTACTTC	CSVTGGRTQYF
TRBV29-1	TRBJ2-6	-	-	TGCAGCGCGGCGCTAGACTTCTCTGGGGCCAACGTCCTGACTTTC	CSAALDFSGANVLTF
TRBV27	TRBJ1-5	-	TRBD1	TGTGCCAGCAGACGGACAGGGGGCAAAGATCAGCCCCAGCATTTT	CASRRTGGKDQPQHF
TRBV19	TRBJ1-2	-	-	TGTGCCAGTAGTATTTCAGTCTATGGCTACACCTTC	CASSISVYGYTF
TRBV7-2	TRBJ2-3	-	-	TGTGCCAGCAGCTTATCCTTCTCAGATACGCAGTATTTT	CASSLSFSDTQYF
TRBV30	TRBJ1-5	few	TRBD1	TGTGCCTGGAACCAGGGGGGTATGAAGCCCCAGCATTTT	CAWNQGGMKPQHF
TRBV2	TRBJ1-5	-	-	TGTGCCAGCAGTTCAGGGGATAGGCAGCCCCAGCATTTT	CASSSGDRQPQHF